The entry below describes one T cell receptor (beta chain). Its antigen is unknown. This entry comes from a study of cytomegalovirus exposure and HLA in healthy donors. The study, taken as a whole, reports: Some highly shared sequence variants likely arose as a pipeline artifact. Further analysis was carried out later, and it showed several of the most significant clusters appearing linked to common viral pathogens.

The PCR made use of 60 Vbeta and 13 Jbeta primers. Using immunoSEQ multiplex PCR, the repertoire was profiled, and TCRdb retains in-frame clones only, with some absent. The sample contains 150,000 to 200,000 clones, 75% of which appear only once. CDR3 size: 15 residues. The V and J ends lost 2 bases and 4 bases, in that order; junction bases with no gene match: 5. CDR1 is GTSNPN and CDR2 is SVGIG in the germline V gene (reference sequence). The receptor was derived from a male donor in good health and CMV-seronegative. The sequencing sample was made of PBMCs. The chain links TRBV30 to TRBJ2-3; 11 nucleotides agree with TRBD2. CDR3 loop: CAWSRLAGGADTQYF. CDR3 sequence (DNA): TGTGCCTGGAGTCGCTTAGCGGGGGGGGCAGATACGCAGTATTTT.